This paragraph reports one T cell receptor beta chain. This record comes from a study of blood T cell repertoires in COVID-19. The overall study: PBMCs, B-cell-depleted T cells, or T cells provided the cDNA or gDNA that made up the material.

The data were produced by immunoSEQ multiplex PCR, yet TCRdb's version contains in-frame clones alone and is incomplete. This table holds about 310,000 clones, 90% found once. Sequencing was performed on PBMCs or T cells enriched from blood (not recorded which). This TCR was recovered from a woman between 18 and 30 years old with acute COVID-19.

The CDR3 DNA reads as TGTGCCAGCAGCCCCCTAGCCGGTGGGGGGACTGAAGCTTTCTTT. This gives the protein CASSPLAGGGTEAFF. V and J are TRBV7-9 and TRBJ1-1; D perhaps matches TRBD1 (5 bases). Between the trimmed V and J ends, which lost 5 bases and 5 bases, there was a span of 18 bases. CDR3 length equals 15 residues. Germline CDR1 is SEHNR and CDR2 is FQNEAQ (reference sequence).